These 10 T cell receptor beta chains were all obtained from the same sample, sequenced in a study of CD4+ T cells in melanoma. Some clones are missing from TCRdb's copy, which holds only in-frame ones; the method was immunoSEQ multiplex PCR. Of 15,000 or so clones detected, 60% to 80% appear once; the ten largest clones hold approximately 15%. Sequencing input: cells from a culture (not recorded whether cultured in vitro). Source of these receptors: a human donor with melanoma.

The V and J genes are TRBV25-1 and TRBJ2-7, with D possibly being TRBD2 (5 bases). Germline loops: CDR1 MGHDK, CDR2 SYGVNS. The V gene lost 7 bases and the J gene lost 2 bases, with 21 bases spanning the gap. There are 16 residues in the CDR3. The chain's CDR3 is CASTILRERPTYEQYF. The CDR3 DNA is TGTGCCAGCACCATTCTACGGGAACGGCCCACCTACGAGCAGTACTTC.

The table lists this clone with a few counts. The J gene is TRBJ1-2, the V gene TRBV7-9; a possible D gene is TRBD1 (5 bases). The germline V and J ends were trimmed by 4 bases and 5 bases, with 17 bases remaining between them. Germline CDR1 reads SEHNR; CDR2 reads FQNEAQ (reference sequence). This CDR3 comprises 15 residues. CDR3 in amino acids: CASSSSEDGGYGYTF. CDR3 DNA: TGTGCCAGCAGCTCCTCGGAGGATGGGGGATATGGCTACACCTTC.

CDR3 nucleotide sequence: TGTGCCAGCAGCTTGTGGAGCTCCTACGAGCAGTACTTC. This encodes CASSLWSSYEQYF. The chain links TRBV5-4 to TRBJ2-7; D uncertain. Germline values: CDR1 SGHNT, CDR2 YYREEE (reference sequence). The ends were cut back, 1 base at V and 0 bases at J, with 5 bases in the middle. The CDR3 sequence is 13 residues long. Full variable domain (rest looked up from reference TRBV5-4 and TRBJ2-7): ETGVTQSPTHLIKTRGQQVTLRCSSQSGHNTVSWYQQALGQGPQFIFQYYREEENGRGNFPPRFSGLQFPNYSSELNVNALELDDSALYLCASSLWSSYEQYFGPGTRLTVT.

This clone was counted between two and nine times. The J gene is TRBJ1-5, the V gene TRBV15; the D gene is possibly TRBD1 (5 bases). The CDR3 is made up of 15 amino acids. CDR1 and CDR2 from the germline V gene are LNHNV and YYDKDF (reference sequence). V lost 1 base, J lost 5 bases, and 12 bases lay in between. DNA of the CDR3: TGTGCCACCAGCAGAGGGGGCAGAAAAGATCAGCCCCAGCATTTT. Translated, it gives CATSRGGRKDQPQHF.

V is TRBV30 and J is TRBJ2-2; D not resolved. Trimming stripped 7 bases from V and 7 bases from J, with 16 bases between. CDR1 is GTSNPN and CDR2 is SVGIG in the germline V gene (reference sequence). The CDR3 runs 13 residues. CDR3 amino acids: CAYAHGRDGELFF. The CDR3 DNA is TGTGCCTACGCCCACGGAAGAGACGGGGAGCTGTTTTTT.

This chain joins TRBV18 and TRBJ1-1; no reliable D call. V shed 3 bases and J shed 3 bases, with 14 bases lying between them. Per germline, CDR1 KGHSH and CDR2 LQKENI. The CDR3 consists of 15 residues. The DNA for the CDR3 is TGTGCCAGCTCACCCGTAGGTGGGTGGGACACTGAAGCTTTCTTT. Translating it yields CASSPVGGWDTEAFF. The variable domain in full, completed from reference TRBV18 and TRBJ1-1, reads NAGVMQNPRHLVRRRGQEARLRCSPMKGHSHVYWYRQLPEEGLKFMVYLQKENIIDESGMPKERFSAEFPKEGPSILRIQQVVRGDSAAYFCASSPVGGWDTEAFFGQGTRLTVV.

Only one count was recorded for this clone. The CDR3: CAIRGQDDEKLFF. CDR3 nucleotide sequence: TGTGCCATCAGGGGACAGGACGATGAAAAACTGTTTTTT. The chain joins TRBV10-3 to TRBJ1-4; TRBD1 matches 8 bases. This CDR3 spans 13 amino acids. The ends lost 6 bases at V and 6 bases at J; junction bases unmatched: 3. The V gene's germline CDR1 is ENHRY and CDR2 SYGVKD.

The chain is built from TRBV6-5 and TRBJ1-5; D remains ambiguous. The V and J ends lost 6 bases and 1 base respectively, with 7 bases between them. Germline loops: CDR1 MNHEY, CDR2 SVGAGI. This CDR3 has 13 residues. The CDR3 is CASSSRSNQPQHF. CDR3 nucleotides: TGTGCCAGCAGCTCTAGGAGCAATCAGCCCCAGCATTTT.

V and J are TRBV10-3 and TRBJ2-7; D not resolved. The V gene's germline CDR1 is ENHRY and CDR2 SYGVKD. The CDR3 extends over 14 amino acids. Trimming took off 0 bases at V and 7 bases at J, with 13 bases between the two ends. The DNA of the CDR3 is TGTGCCATCAGTGAGTCGGGAAACCAGGTTGAGCAGTACTTC. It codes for CAISESGNQVEQYF.

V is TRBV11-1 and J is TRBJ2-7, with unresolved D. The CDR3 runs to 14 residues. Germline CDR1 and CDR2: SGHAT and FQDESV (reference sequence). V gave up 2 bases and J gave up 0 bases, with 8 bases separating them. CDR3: CASSLRLDSYEQYF. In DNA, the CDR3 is TGTGCCAGCAGCTTAAGACTTGACTCCTACGAGCAGTACTTC.